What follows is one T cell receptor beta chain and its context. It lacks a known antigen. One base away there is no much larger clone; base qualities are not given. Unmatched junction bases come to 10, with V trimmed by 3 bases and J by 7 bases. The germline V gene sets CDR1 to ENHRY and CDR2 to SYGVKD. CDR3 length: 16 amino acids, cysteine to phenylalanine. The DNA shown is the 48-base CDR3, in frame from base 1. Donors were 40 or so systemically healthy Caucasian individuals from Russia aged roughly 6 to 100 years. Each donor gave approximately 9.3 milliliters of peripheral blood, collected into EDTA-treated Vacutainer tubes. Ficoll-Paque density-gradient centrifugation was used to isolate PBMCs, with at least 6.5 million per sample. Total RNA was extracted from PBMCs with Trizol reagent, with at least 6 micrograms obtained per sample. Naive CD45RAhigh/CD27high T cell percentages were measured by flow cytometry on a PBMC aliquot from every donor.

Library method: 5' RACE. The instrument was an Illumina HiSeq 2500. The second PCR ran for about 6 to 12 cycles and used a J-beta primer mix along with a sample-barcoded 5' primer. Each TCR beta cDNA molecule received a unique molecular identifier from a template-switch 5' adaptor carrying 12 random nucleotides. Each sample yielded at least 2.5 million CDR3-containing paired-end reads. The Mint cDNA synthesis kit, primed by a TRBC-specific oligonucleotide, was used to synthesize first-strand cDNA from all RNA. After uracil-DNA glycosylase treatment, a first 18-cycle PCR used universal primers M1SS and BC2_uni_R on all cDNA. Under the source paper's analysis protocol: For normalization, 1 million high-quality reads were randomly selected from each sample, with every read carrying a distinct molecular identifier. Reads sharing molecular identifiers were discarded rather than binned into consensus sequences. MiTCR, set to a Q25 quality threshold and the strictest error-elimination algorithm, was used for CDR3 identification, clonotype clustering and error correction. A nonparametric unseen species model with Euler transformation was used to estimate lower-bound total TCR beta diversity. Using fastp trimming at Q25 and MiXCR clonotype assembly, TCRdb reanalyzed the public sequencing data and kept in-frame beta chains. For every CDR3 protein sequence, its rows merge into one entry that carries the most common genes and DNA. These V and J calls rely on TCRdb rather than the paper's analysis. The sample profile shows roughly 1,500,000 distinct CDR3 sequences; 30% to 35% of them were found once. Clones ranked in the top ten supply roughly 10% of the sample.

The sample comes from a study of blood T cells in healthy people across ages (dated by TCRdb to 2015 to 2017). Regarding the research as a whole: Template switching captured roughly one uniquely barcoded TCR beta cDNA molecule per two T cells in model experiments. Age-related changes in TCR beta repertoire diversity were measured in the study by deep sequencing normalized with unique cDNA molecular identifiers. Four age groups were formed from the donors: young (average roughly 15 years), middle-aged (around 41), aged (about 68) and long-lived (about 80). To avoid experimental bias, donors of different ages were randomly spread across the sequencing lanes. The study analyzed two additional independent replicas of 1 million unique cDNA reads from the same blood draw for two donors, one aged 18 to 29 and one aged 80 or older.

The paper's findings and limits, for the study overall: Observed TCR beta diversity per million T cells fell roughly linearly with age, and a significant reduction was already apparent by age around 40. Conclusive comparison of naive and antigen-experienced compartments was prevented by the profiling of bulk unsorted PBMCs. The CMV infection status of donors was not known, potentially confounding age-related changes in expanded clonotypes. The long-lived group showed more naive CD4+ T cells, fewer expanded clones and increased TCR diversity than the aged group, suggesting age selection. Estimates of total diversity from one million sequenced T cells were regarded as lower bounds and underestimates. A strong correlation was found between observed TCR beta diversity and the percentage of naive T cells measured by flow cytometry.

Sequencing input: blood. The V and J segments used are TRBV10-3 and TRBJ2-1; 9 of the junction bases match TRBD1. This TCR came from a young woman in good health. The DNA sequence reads TGTGCCATCAGTGAATGGGCCGGGACAGGGATGAATGAGCAGTTCTTC. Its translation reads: CAISEWAGTGMNEQFF.